This TCR beta chain emerged from a study of blood T cell repertoires in COVID-19. The method was immunoSEQ multiplex PCR; TCRdb's version includes in-frame clones alone and lacks a portion of them. The sample includes around 100,000 clones, 80% to 95% of them seen just once. The CDR3 is made up of 15 amino acids. J lost 8 bases, V lost 6 bases, and 15 bases had no gene match. Germline V gene lookup returns CDR1 SQVTM and CDR2 ANQGSEA. The sequenced material came from peripheral blood. This sequence was found in a man aged 50-59 years with active COVID-19. J is TRBJ1-4 and V is TRBV29-1; 7 nucleotides line up with TRBD1. In nucleotides, the CDR3 is TGCAGCGTCGCTAATACAGGGGTTGTTGGAGAAAAACTGTTTTTT. This sequence encodes CSVANTGVVGEKLFF.